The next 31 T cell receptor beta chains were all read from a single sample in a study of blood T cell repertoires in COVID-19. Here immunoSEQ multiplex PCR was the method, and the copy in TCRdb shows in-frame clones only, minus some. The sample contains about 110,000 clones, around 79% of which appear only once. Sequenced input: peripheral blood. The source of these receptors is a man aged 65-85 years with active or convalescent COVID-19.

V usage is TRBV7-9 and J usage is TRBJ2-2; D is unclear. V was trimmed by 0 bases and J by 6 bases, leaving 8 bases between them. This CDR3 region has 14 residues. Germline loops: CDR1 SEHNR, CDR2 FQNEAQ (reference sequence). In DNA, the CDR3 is TGTGCCAGCAGCTTAGCGACCGAGGCCGGGGAGCTGTTTTTT. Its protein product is CASSLATEAGELFF.

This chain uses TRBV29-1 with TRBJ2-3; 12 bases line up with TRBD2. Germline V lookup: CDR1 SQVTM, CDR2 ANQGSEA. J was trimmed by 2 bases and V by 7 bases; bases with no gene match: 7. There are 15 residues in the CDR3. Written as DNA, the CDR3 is TGCAGCGGCAACCTAGCGGGGGGGACCACAGATACGCAGTATTTT. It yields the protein CSGNLAGGTTDTQYF.

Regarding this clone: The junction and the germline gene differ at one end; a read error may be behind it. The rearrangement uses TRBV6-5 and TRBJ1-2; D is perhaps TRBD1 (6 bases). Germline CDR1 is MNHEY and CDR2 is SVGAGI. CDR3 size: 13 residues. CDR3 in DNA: TGTGCCAGCAGTTACGAGGGGACATCGCTAGGGTCCTTC. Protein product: CASSYEGTSLGSF.

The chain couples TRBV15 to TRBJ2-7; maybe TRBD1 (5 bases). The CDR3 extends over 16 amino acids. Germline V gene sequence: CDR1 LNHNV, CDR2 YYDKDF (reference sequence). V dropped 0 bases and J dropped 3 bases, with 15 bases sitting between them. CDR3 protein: CATSRDATTARYEQYF. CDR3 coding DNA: TGTGCCACCAGCAGAGACGCCACGACAGCACGCTACGAGCAGTACTTC.

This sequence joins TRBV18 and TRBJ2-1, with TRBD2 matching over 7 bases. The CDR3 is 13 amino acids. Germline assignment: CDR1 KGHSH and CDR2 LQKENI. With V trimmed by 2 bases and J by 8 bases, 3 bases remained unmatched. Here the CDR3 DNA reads TGTGCCAGCTCACCAGGCCTAGCGGATGAGCAGTTCTTC. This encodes CASSPGLADEQFF.

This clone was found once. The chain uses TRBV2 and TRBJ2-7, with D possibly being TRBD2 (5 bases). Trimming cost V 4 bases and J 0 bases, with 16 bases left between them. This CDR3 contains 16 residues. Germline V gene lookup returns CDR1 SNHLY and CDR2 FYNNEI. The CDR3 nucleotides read TGTGCCAGCAGTGCCCCGGGTACTGGGAGCTCCTACGAGCAGTACTTC. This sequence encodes CASSAPGTGSSYEQYF.

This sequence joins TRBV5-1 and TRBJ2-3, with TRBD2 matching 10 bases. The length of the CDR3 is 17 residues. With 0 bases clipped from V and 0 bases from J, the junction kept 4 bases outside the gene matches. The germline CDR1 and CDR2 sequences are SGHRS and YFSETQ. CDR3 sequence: CASSLAWTSGSTDTQYF. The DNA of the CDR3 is TGCGCCAGCAGCTTGGCCTGGACTAGCGGAAGCACAGATACGCAGTATTTT. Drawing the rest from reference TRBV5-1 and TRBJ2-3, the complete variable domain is KAGVTQTPRYLIKTRGQQVTLSCSPISGHRSVSWYQQTPGQGLQFLFEYFSETQRNKGNFPGRFSGRQFSNSRSEMNVSTLELGDSALYLCASSLAWTSGSTDTQYFGPGTRLTVL.

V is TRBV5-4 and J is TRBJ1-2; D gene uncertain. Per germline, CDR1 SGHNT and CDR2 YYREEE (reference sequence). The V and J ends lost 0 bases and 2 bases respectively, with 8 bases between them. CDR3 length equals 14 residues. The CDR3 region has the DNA TGTGCCAGCAGCTTGGATAACACCAACTATGGCTACACCTTC. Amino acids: CASSLDNTNYGYTF.

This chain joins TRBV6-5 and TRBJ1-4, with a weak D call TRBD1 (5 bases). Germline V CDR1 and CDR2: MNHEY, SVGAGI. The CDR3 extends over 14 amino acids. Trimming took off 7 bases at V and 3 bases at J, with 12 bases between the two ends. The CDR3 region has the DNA TGTGCCAGCAAGGAGGGGTTGGCTAATGAAAAACTGTTTTTT. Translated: CASKEGLANEKLFF.

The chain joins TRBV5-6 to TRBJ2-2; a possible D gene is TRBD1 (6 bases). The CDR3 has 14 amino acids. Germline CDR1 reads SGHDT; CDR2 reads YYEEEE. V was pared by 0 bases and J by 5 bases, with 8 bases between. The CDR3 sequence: CASSLDRGTGELFF. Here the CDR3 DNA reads TGTGCCAGCAGCTTGGATAGGGGGACCGGGGAGCTGTTTTTT.

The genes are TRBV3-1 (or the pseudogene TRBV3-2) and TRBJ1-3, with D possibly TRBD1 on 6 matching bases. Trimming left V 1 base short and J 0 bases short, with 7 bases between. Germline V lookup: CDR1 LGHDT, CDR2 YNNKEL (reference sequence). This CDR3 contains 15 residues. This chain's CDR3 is CASSQGQASGNTIYF. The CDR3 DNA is TGTGCCAGCAGCCAAGGACAGGCCTCTGGAAACACCATATATTTT.

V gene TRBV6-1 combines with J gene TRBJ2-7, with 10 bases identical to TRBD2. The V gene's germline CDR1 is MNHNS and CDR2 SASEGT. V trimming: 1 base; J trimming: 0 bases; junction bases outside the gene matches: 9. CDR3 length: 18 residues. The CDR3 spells CASSEVPGTSVSSYEQYF. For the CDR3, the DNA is TGTGCCAGCAGTGAAGTCCCCGGGACTAGCGTGAGCTCCTACGAGCAGTACTTC.

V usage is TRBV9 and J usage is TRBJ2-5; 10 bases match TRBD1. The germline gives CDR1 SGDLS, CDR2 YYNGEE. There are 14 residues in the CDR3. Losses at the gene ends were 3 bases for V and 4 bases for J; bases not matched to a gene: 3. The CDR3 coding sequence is TGTGCCAGCAGCGAGACAGGGGGCCTAGAGACCCAGTACTTC. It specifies CASSETGGLETQYF.

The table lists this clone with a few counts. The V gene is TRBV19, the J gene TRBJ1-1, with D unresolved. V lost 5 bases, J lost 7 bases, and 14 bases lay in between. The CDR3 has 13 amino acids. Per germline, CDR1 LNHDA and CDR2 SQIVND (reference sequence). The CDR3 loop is CASSPGKGVEAFF. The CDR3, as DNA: TGTGCCAGTAGTCCCGGGAAGGGCGTTGAAGCTTTCTTT.

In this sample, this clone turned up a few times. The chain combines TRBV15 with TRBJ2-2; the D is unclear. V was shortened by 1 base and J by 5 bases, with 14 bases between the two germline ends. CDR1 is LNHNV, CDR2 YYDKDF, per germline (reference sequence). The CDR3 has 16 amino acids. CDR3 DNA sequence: TGTGCCACCAGCAGAGTTCTCGGTACGAGGACCGGGGAGCTGTTTTTT. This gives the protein CATSRVLGTRTGELFF.

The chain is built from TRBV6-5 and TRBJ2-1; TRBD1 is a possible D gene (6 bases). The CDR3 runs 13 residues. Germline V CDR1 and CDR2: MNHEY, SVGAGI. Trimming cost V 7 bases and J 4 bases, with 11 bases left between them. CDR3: CASTTDSYNEQFF. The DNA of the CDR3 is TGTGCCAGCACCACGGACAGTTACAATGAGCAGTTCTTC.

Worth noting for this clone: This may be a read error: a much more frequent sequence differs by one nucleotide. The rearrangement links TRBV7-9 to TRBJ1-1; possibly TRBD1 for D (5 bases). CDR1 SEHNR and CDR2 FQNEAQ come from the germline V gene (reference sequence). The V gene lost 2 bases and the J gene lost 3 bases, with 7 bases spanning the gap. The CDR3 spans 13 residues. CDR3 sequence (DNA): TGTGCCAGCAGCTTATGGGGGGACACTGAAGCTTTCTTT. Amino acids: CASSLWGDTEAFF. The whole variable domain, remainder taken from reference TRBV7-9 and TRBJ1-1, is DTGVSQNPRHKITKRGQNVTFRCDPISEHNRLYWYRQTLGQGPEFLTYFQNEAQLEKSRLLSDRFSAERPKGSFSTLEIQRTEQGDSAMYLCASSLWGDTEAFFGQGTRLTVV.

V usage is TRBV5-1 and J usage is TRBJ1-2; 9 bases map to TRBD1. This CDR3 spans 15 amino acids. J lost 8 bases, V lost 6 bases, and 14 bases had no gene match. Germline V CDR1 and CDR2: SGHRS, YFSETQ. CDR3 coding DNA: TGCGCCAGCAAGATCGGGACAGGGCCTATGTTGGGCTACACCTTC. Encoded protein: CASKIGTGPMLGYTF. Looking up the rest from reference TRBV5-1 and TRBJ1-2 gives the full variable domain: KAGVTQTPRYLIKTRGQQVTLSCSPISGHRSVSWYQQTPGQGLQFLFEYFSETQRNKGNFPGRFSGRQFSNSRSEMNVSTLELGDSALYLCASKIGTGPMLGYTFGSGTRLTVV.

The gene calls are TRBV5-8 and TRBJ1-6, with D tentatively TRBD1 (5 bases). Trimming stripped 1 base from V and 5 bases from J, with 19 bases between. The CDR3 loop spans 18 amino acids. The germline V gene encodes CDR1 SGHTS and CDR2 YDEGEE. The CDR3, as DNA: TGTGCCAGCAGCTTGATAAGTGTGCAGGGAAGGGATAATTCACCCCTCCACTTT. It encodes CASSLISVQGRDNSPLHF. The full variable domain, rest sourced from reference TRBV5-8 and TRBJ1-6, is EAGVTQSPTHLIKTRGQQATLRCSPISGHTSVYWYQQALGLGLQFLLWYDEGEERNRGNFPPRFSGRQFPNYSSELNVNALELEDSALYLCASSLISVQGRDNSPLHFGNGTRLTVT.

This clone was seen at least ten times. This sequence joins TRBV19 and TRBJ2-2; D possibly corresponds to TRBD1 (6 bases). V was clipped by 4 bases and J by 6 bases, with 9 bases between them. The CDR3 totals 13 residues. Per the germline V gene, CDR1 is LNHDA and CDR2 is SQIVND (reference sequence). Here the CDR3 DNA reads TGTGCCAGTAGTAGACAGGATTCCGGGGAGCTGTTTTTT. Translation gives CASSRQDSGELFF.

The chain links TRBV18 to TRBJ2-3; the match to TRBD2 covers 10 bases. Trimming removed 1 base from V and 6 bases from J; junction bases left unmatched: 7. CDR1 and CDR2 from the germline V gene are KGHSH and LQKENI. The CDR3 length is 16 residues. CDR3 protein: CASSPRTSGHTDTQYF. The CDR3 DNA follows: TGTGCCAGCTCACCACGGACTAGCGGTCATACGGATACGCAGTATTTT.

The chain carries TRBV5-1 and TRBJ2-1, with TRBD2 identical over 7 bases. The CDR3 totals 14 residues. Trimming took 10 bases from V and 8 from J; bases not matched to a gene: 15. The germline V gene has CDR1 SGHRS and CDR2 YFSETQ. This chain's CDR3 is CASRRAGAYDEQFF. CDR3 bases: TGCGCCTCCCGGCGGGCGGGAGCTTATGATGAGCAGTTCTTC.

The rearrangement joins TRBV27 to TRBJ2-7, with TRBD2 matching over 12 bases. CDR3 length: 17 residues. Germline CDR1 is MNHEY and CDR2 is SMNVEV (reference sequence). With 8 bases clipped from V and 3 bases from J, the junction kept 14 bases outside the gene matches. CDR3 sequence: CASGALAGGGGYYEQYF. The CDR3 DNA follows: TGTGCCAGCGGGGCACTAGCGGGAGGCGGGGGCTACTACGAGCAGTACTTC.

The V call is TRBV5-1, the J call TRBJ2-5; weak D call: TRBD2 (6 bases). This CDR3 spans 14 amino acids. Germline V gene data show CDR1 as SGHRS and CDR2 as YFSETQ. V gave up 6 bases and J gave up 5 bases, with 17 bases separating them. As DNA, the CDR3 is TGCGCCAGCAACCCTCTGATTGGGAGGGAGACCCAGTACTTC. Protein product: CASNPLIGRETQYF.

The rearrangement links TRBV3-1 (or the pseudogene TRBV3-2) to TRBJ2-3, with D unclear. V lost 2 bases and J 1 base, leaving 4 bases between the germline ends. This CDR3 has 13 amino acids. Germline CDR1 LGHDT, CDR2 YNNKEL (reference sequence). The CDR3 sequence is CASSQQGTDTQYF. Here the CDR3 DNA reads TGTGCCAGCAGCCAACAGGGCACAGATACGCAGTATTTT.

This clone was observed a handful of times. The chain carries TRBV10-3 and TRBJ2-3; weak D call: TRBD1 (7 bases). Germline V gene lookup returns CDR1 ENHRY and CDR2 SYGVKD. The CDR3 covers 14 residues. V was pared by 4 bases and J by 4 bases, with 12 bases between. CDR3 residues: CAISATGEADTQYF. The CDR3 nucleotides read TGTGCCATCAGTGCTACAGGGGAGGCAGATACGCAGTATTTT.

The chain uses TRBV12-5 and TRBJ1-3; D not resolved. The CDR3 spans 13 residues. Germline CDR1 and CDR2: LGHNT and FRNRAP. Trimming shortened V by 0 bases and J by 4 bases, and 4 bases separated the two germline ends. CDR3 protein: CASGLVQGNTIYF. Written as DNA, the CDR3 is TGTGCTAGTGGTTTGGTACAGGGAAACACCATATATTTT.

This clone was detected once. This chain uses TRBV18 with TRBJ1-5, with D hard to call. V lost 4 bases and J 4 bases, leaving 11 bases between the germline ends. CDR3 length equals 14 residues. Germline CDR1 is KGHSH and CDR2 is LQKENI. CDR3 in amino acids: CASSQGLNNQPQHF. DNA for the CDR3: TGTGCCAGCTCACAAGGACTGAATAATCAGCCCCAGCATTTT.

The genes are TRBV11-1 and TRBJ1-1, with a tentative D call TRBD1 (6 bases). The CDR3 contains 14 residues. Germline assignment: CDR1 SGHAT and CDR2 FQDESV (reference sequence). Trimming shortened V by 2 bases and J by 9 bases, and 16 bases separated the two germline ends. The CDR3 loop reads CASSLSLTGPKAFF. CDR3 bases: TGTGCCAGCAGCTTATCTCTGACAGGCCCTAAAGCTTTCTTT.

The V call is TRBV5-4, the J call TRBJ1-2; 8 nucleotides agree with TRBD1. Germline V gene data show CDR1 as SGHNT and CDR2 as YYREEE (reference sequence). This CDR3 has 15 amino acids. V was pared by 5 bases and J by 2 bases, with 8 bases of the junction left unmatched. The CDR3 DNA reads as TGTGCCAGCAGTCACAGGGGGTCAGGCAACTATGGCTACACCTTC. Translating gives CASSHRGSGNYGYTF.

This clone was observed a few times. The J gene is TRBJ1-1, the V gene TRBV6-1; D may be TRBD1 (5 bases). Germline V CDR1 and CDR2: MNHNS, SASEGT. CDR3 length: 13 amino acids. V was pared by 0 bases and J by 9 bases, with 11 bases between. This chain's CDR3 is CASSEAGGRKAFF. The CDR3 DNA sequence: TGTGCCAGCAGTGAAGCGGGGGGACGGAAAGCTTTCTTT.